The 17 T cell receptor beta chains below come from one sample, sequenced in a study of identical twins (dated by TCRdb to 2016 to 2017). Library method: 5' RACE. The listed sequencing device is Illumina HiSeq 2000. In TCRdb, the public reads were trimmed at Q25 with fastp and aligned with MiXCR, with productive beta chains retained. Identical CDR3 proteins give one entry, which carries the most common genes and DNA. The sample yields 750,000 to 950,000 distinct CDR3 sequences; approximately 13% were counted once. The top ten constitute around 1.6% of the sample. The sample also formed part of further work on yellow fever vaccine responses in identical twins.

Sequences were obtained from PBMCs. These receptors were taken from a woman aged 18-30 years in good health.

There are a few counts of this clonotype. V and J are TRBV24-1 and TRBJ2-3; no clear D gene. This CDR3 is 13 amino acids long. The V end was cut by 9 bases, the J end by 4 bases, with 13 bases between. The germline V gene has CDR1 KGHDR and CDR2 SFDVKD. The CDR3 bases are TGTGCCACCGGGAAAGGGCTCCCAGATACGCAGTATTTT. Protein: CATGKGLPDTQYF.

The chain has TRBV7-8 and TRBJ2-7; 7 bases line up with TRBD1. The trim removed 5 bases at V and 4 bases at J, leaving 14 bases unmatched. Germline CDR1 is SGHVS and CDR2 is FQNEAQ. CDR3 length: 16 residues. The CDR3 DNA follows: TGTGCCAGCAGCCCAGCGTGGGACAGTGTTACTTACGAGCAGTACTTC. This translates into CASSPAWDSVTYEQYF. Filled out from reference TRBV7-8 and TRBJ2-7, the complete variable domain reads GAGVSQSPRYKVAKRGQDVALRCDPISGHVSLFWYQQALGQGPEFLTYFQNEAQLDKSGLPSDRFFAERPEGSVSTLKIQRTQQEDSAVYLCASSPAWDSVTYEQYFGPGTRLTVT.

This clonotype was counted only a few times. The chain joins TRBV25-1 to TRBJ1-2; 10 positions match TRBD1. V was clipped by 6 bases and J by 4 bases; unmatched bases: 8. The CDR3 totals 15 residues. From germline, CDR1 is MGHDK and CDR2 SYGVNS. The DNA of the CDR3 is TGTGCCAGCAGCGCTGACAGGGGGCGTTCCTATGGCTACACCTTC. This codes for CASSADRGRSYGYTF.

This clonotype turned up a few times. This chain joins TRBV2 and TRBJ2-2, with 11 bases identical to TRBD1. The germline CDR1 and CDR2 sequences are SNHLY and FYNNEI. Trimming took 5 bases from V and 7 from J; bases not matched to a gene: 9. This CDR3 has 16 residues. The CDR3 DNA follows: TGTGCCAGCAGTTTTACCGGGACAGGGGGTGGCGGGGAGCTGTTTTTT. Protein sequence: CASSFTGTGGGGELFF.

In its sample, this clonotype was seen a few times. The CDR3 coding sequence is TGCGCCAGCAGCCAGGCACGGACTAGCGGAAGCACTAGCACAGATACGCAGTATTTT. It is translated as CASSQARTSGSTSTDTQYF. V and J are TRBV4-1 and TRBJ2-3; 10 nucleotides agree with TRBD2. Germline values: CDR1 MGHRA, CDR2 YSYEKL. Trimming removed 3 bases from V and 0 bases from J; junction bases left unmatched: 12. The CDR3 contains 19 residues.

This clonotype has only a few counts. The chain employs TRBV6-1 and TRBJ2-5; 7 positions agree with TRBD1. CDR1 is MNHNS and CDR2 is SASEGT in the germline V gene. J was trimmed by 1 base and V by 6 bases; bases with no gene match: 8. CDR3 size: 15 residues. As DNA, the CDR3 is TGTGCCAGCAGCCTACAGGGGTTCTTCCAAGAGACCCAGTACTTC. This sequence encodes CASSLQGFFQETQYF.

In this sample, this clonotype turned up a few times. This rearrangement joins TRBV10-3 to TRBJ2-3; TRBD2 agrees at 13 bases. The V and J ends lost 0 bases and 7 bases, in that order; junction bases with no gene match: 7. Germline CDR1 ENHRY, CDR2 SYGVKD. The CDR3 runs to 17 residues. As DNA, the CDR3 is TGTGCCATCAGTGAGTCGCGAGGACTAGCGGGAGTAAATACGCAGTATTTT. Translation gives CAISESRGLAGVNTQYF.

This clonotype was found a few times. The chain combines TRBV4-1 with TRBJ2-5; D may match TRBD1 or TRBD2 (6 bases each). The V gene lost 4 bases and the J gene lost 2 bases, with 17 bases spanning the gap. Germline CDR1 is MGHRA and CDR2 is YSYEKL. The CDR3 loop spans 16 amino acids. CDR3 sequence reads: CASSRPGAGLQETQYF. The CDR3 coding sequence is TGCGCCAGCAGCCGCCCAGGGGCGGGGTTACAAGAGACCCAGTACTTC.

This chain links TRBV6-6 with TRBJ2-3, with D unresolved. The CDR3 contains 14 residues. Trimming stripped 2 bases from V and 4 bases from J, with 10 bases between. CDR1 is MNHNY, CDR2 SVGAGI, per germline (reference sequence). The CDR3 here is CASSYPWTSDTQYF. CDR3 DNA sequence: TGTGCCAGCAGTTACCCGTGGACCTCAGATACGCAGTATTTT.

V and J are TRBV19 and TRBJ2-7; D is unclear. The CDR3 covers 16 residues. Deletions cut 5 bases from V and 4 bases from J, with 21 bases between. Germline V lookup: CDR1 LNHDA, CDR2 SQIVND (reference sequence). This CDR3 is CASSQVEANQKYEQYF. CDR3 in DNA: TGTGCCAGTAGTCAGGTCGAGGCAAACCAGAAATACGAGCAGTACTTC.

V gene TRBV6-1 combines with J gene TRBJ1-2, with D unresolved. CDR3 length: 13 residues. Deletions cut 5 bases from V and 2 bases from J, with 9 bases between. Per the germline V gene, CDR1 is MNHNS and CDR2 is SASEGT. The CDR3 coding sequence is TGTGCCAGCAGTCCCGGGTGGAACTATGGCTACACCTTC. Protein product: CASSPGWNYGYTF.

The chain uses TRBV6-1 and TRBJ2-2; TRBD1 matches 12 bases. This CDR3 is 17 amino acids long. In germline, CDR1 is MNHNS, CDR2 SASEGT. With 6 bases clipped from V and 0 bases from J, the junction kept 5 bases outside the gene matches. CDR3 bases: TGTGCCAGCAGAGCCGGGACAGGGGGCGCGAACACCGGGGAGCTGTTTTTT. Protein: CASRAGTGGANTGELFF.

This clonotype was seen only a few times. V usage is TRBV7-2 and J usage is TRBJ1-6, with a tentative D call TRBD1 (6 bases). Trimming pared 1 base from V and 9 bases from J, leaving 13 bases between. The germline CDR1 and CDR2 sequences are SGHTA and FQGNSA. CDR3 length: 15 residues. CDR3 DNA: TGTGCCAGCAGCTTAGAACCGGGACAACGTTCACCCCTCCACTTT. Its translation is CASSLEPGQRSPLHF.

CDR3 in amino acids: CASSQEGGAWTDTQYF. CDR3 DNA: TGTGCCAGCAGCCAAGAAGGGGGGGCCTGGACAGATACGCAGTATTTT. This chain joins TRBV3-1 and TRBJ2-3; tentatively, D is TRBD2 (7 bases). Trimming shortened V by 0 bases and J by 3 bases, and 13 bases separated the two germline ends. CDR1 and CDR2 from the germline V gene are LGHDT and YNNKEL (reference sequence). The CDR3 covers 16 residues.

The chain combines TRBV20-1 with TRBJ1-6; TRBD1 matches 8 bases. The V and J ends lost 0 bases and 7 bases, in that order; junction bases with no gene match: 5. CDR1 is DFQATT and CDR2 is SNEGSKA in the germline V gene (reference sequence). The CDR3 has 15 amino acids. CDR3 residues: CSARDGTGSNSPLHF. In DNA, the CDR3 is TGCAGTGCTAGAGATGGGACAGGATCGAATTCACCCCTCCACTTT.

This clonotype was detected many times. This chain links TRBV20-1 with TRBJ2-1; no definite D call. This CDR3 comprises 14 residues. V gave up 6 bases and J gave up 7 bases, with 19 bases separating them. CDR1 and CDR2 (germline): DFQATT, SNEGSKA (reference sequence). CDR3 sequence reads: CSASSGTVGNEQFF. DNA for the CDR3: TGCAGTGCAAGTTCTGGCACCGTAGGGAATGAGCAGTTCTTC.

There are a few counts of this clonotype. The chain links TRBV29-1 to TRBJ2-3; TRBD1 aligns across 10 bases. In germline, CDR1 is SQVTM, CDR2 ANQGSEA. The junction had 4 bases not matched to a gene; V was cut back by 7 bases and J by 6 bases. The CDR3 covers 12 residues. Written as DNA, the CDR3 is TGCAGCGACTGGACAGGGGGGGATACGCAGTATTTT. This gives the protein CSDWTGGDTQYF.